This T cell receptor (beta chain) comes out of a study of PD-L1 blockade in urothelial cancer. At the level of the study: Investigators checked blood 3 weeks (second dose) and 6 weeks after treatment start.

Time point meaning: pretreatment peripheral blood. It was locally advanced or metastatic urothelial carcinoma that patients had. Using immunoSEQ multiplex PCR, the repertoire was profiled, and TCRdb retains in-frame clones only, with some absent. Among about 51,000 clones listed, roughly 86% were seen once. This clonotype originated in a man aged 55 to 70 with urothelial cancer. Here the sequenced sample was PBMCs, taken around atezolizumab (anti-PD-L1) treatment.

The CDR3 is CSVGTGLNTEAFF. In DNA, the CDR3 is TGCAGCGTTGGGACAGGGCTGAACACTGAAGCTTTCTTT. V is TRBV29-1 and J is TRBJ1-1; 8 bases line up with TRBD1. Trimming cost V 4 bases and J 0 bases; bases outside gene matches: 1. Germline V lookup: CDR1 SQVTM, CDR2 ANQGSEA. This CDR3 comprises 13 residues. The full variable domain, with the rest looked up from reference TRBV29-1 and TRBJ1-1, is SAVISQKPSRDICQRGTSLTIQCQVDSQVTMMFWYRQQPGQSLTLIATANQGSEATYESGFVIDKFPISRPNLTFSTLTVSNMSPEDSSIYLCSVGTGLNTEAFFGQGTRLTVV.